Listed here are 27 T cell receptor beta chains from one sample, sequenced in a study of T cell repertoires in aging, cancer and after chemotherapy. A mixed TRB-A/B primer pool amplified rearranged TRB by multiplex touch-down PCR. A single record per CDR3 protein comes from TCRdb applying MiXCR to the multiplex PCR reads. This table has under 1,000 distinct CDR3 sequences, roughly 14% appearing once. The template was genomic DNA from peripheral blood, not RNA. Sample: blood. The receptors originated from a human donor with a solid tumor.

By its share, this clonotype is large. V gene TRBV30 combines with J gene TRBJ2-5; TRBD2 agrees at 10 bases. The CDR3 spans 15 residues. Losses at the gene ends were 3 bases for V and 10 bases for J; bases not matched to a gene: 14. Germline CDR1 reads GTSNPN; CDR2 reads SVGIG (reference sequence). The CDR3: CAWRKREGRIPNQYF. The CDR3 region has the DNA TGTGCCTGGAGAAAGCGGGAGGGCCGTATCCCCAACCAGTACTTC.

This clonotype qualifies as medium-sized. This chain uses TRBV18 with TRBJ2-6; 11 bases map to TRBD2. Germline CDR1 and CDR2: KGHSH and LQKENI. The ends lost 4 bases at V and 3 bases at J; junction bases unmatched: 11. The CDR3 loop spans 19 amino acids. The CDR3 protein is CASSLFALAGDVGANVLTF. The CDR3 nucleotides are TGTGCCAGCTCACTTTTTGCACTAGCGGGAGACGTTGGGGCCAACGTCCTGACTTTC.

As concerns this clonotype: With a much larger clone just one base away, this may be a read error. The chain uses TRBV19 and TRBJ2-4; a weak D match, TRBD1 (5 bases). The CDR3 sequence is 14 residues long. Per the germline V gene, CDR1 is LNHDA and CDR2 is SQIVND (reference sequence). The CDR3, as DNA: TGTGACAGTAGTCCCAGGGTTTTCAGTAACATTCAGTACTTC. Translation gives CDSSPRVFSNIQYF.

The genes are TRBV6-5 and TRBJ2-1; TRBD2 agrees at 7 bases. V shed 5 bases, J shed 15 bases, and the junction held 10 bases outside the gene matches. This CDR3 is built from 12 residues. The germline V gene has CDR1 MNHEY and CDR2 SVGAGI. Written as DNA, the CDR3 is TGTGCCAGCAGTGTCCTCGGCGGGAGTTTGTTCTTC. This sequence encodes CASSVLGGSLFF.

By frequency in the sample, this clonotype is large. The chain carries TRBV6-1 and TRBJ1-4, with a weak D call TRBD1 (5 bases). The germline V and J ends were trimmed by 2 bases and 5 bases, with 6 bases remaining between them. Germline V gene sequence: CDR1 MNHNS, CDR2 SASEGT. The CDR3 covers 13 residues. CDR3 protein: CASSEQGNEKLFF. CDR3 in DNA: TGTGCCAGCAGTGAACAGGGCAATGAAAAACTGTTTTTT.

This clonotype is deemed medium-sized (0.01 to 0.1%). The chain employs TRBV5-4 and TRBJ1-6; D ambiguous. Germline lookup yields CDR1 SGHNT and CDR2 YYREEE (reference sequence). The CDR3 contains 17 residues. Between the trimmed V and J ends, which lost 0 bases and 1 base, there was a span of 11 bases. DNA of the CDR3: TGTGCCAGCAGCTTGGGTGGGAGCACGTCCTATAATTCACCCCTCCACTTT. It yields the protein CASSLGGSTSYNSPLHF.

A few counts support this clonotype. The V gene is TRBV10-2, the J gene TRBJ1-2, with 9 bases aligning to TRBD1. Germline V gene sequence: CDR1 WSHSY, CDR2 SAAADI. This CDR3 has 14 residues. After removal of 2 bases from V and 8 bases from J, the junction contained 6 bases not matched to a gene. The DNA for the CDR3 is TGCGCCAGCAGTGAGGCCGGGACAGGGAACGGCTACACCTTC. Translation gives CASSEAGTGNGYTF.

This clonotype came up a few times. This chain connects TRBV5-1 to TRBJ1-2, with TRBD1 matching over 8 bases. Germline CDR1 is SGHRS and CDR2 is YFSETQ. V lost 4 bases to trimming and J lost 5 bases; unmatched junction nucleotides: 10. The CDR3 sequence is 15 residues long. The CDR3 loop is CASSLGTGLFYGYTF. Written as DNA, the CDR3 is TGCGCCAGCAGCCTTGGGACAGGACTCTTTTATGGCTACACCTTC.

This chain uses TRBV5-1 with TRBJ2-1; 8 bases are a match to TRBD1. CDR3 length: 14 amino acids. CDR1 and CDR2 from the germline V gene are SGHRS and YFSETQ. Trimming took 5 bases from V and 8 from J; bases not matched to a gene: 9. The CDR3 bases are TGCGCCAGCAGAGGAGGACAGGGTCTCGATGAGCAGTTCTTC. Encoded protein: CASRGGQGLDEQFF.

By its share, this clonotype is large (0.1 to 1%). This chain joins TRBV7-9 and TRBJ2-7; possible D gene TRBD1, 5 bases. The CDR3 spans 14 residues. V lost 0 bases to trimming and J lost 2 bases, with 8 bases between them. The germline V gene encodes CDR1 SEHNR and CDR2 FQNEAQ (reference sequence). CDR3: CASSLAATAYEQYF. CDR3 DNA: TGTGCCAGCAGCTTAGCGGCGACAGCCTACGAGCAGTACTTC.

This clonotype is labeled as large. The J gene is TRBJ2-7, the V gene TRBV6-9; D assignment may be TRBD1 or TRBD2 (5 bases each). Looked up from germline, CDR1 is MNHGY and CDR2 is SVAAGI. The CDR3 is 19 amino acids. Trimming shortened V by 6 bases and J by 2 bases, and 29 bases separated the two germline ends. The CDR3 loop reads CASRKRLTFRDADPYEQYF. The CDR3 DNA follows: TGTGCCAGCAGAAAACGATTAACCTTCCGGGACGCCGACCCCTACGAGCAGTACTTC.

By sample share, this clonotype is large. For the CDR3, the DNA is TGTGCCAGCAGTCCCATTACCTCCGTTACCTACGAGCAGTACTTC. Protein product: CASSPITSVTYEQYF. The rearrangement joins TRBV6-2 or TRBV6-3 to TRBJ2-7; D unclear. V was cut by 5 bases and J by 2 bases, with 16 bases left in between. Germline CDR1 is MNHEY and CDR2 is SVGEGT. The CDR3 sequence is 15 residues long.

In its sample, this clonotype was seen a few times. DNA of the CDR3: TGTGCCAGCAGTCCGAGCGGGTACACTGAAGCTTTCTTT. Translating it yields CASSPSGYTEAFF. This chain joins TRBV28 and TRBJ1-1; D unresolved. Germline CDR1 MDHEN, CDR2 SYDVKM. The CDR3 runs to 13 residues. V shed 5 bases and J shed 3 bases, with 10 bases lying between them.

By sample share, this clonotype is medium-sized. This sequence joins TRBV10-1 and TRBJ2-3; the D is unclear. The germline V gene has CDR1 WNHNN and CDR2 SYGVQD (reference sequence). This CDR3 is 15 amino acids long. V lost 5 bases and J lost 1, with 13 bases in between. In DNA, the CDR3 is TGCGCCAGCAGTCCCGAATACTCTTGCACAGATACGCAGTATTTT. As protein: CASSPEYSCTDTQYF.

For this clonotype: At one end the junction does not follow the germline gene, possibly because of a read error. V usage is TRBV25-1 and J usage is TRBJ2-1; 7 bases match TRBD2. The germline V gene has CDR1 MGHDK and CDR2 SYGVNS. This CDR3 comprises 15 residues. CDR3 bases: TGTGCCAGCAGTGAATTGGAGCGGGACTACAAAGAGCAGTTCTTC. Residues: CASSELERDYKEQFF.

The table lists this clonotype with a few counts. The rearrangement uses TRBV20-1 and TRBJ2-7, with D tentatively TRBD2 (5 bases). The CDR3 spans 13 residues. V dropped 3 bases and J dropped 0 bases, with 9 bases sitting between them. The germline CDR1 and CDR2 sequences are DFQATT and SNEGSKA (reference sequence). The CDR3 loop is CSASRAGSYEQYF. The CDR3 nucleotides read TGCAGTGCTAGTAGGGCGGGCTCCTACGAGCAGTACTTC.

This clonotype is labeled large. The chain joins TRBV6-1 to TRBJ2-7; D is uncertain. The CDR3 consists of 11 residues. The V end lost 3 bases, the J end lost 0 bases, and 0 bases lay between the germline ends. The germline V gene encodes CDR1 MNHNS and CDR2 SASEGT. The CDR3 region is CASSDSYEQYF. As DNA, the CDR3 is TGTGCCAGCAGTGACTCCTACGAGCAGTACTTC.

This clonotype is categorized as medium-sized. The J gene is TRBJ2-3, the V gene TRBV20-1, with a possible D match to TRBD1 (8 bases). The CDR3 is made up of 19 amino acids. V shed 0 bases and J shed 2 bases, with 24 bases lying between them. Looked up from germline, CDR1 is DFQATT and CDR2 is SNEGSKA (reference sequence). CDR3 sequence: CSARDRGGGTGPNTDTQYF. CDR3 nucleotides: TGCAGTGCTAGAGATCGTGGGGGGGGGACAGGTCCCAACACAGATACGCAGTATTTT.

This clonotype is large in the sample. The chain links TRBV7-2 to TRBJ1-3; D uncertain. V lost 6 bases to trimming and J lost 0 bases, with 12 bases between them. The CDR3 covers 15 residues. The germline gives CDR1 SGHTA, CDR2 FQGNSA. In nucleotides, the CDR3 is TGTGCCAGCAGACTTGACTCGAGCTCTGGAAACACCATATATTTT. This codes for CASRLDSSSGNTIYF.

This clonotype appeared a few times. The genes are TRBV28 and TRBJ2-1, with D perhaps matching TRBD2 (5 bases). Per the germline V gene, CDR1 is MDHEN and CDR2 is SYDVKM. V lost 7 bases, J lost 7 bases, and 20 bases lay in between. The CDR3 has 15 residues. The CDR3 region is CASTLPSGLRNEQFF. CDR3 DNA sequence: TGTGCCAGCACCCTCCCCAGCGGTCTTCGGAATGAGCAGTTCTTC.

The chain joins TRBV11-3 to TRBJ2-1; TRBD1 is a possible D gene (5 bases). The CDR3 sequence is 13 residues long. V dropped 1 base and J dropped 8 bases, with 9 bases sitting between them. CDR1 and CDR2 (germline): SGHNT, YENEEA. As DNA, the CDR3 is TGTGCCAGCAGCTTAGTTGCCAGGGATGAGCAGTTCTTC. It codes for CASSLVARDEQFF.

By sample fraction, this clonotype is medium-sized (0.01 to 0.1%). This sequence joins TRBV14 and TRBJ2-1; the D gene is possibly TRBD2 (5 bases). Germline V gene lookup returns CDR1 SGHDN and CDR2 FVKESK. The CDR3 sequence is 16 residues long. Trimming cost V 0 bases and J 0 bases, with 9 bases left between them. The CDR3 is CASSQDPADSYNEQFF. As DNA, the CDR3 is TGTGCCAGCAGCCAAGATCCAGCGGACTCCTACAATGAGCAGTTCTTC.

This clonotype is medium-sized (0.01 to 0.1%) by share. J is TRBJ1-5 and V is TRBV6-2 or TRBV6-3; 8 positions match TRBD1. This CDR3 has 14 residues. Germline V CDR1 and CDR2: MNHEY, SVGEGT. J was trimmed by 3 bases and V by 6 bases; bases with no gene match: 4. DNA of the CDR3: TGTGCCAGCAGGAGGGACAGGCACAATCAGCCCCAGCATTTT. It is translated as CASRRDRHNQPQHF.

By share of the sample, this clonotype is medium-sized. V usage is TRBV6-2 or TRBV6-3 and J usage is TRBJ2-7; 8 nucleotides line up with TRBD2. The V and J ends lost 0 bases and 3 bases, in that order; junction bases with no gene match: 10. This CDR3 is 17 amino acids long. CDR1 is MNHEY and CDR2 is SVGEGT in the germline V gene. The CDR3 reads CASSYSTGGPRFYEQYF. The DNA for the CDR3 is TGTGCCAGCAGTTACTCAACGGGAGGGCCCCGGTTCTACGAGCAGTACTTC.

This clonotype appeared a single time. V is TRBV28 and J is TRBJ1-1, with D perhaps matching TRBD1 (5 bases). Germline lookup yields CDR1 MDHEN and CDR2 SYDVKM. This CDR3 has 15 amino acids. Trimming removed 0 bases from V and 1 base from J, with 9 bases in between. The CDR3 region is CASSLWAGENTEAFF. Written as DNA, the CDR3 is TGTGCCAGCAGTTTATGGGCGGGGGAGAACACTGAAGCTTTCTTT.

This clonotype is medium-sized. This chain links TRBV5-4 with TRBJ2-3; TRBD2 matches at 14 bases. Trimming cost V 4 bases and J 0 bases; bases outside gene matches: 7. The CDR3 is 18 amino acids. CDR1 and CDR2 from the germline V gene are SGHNT and YYREEE (reference sequence). This chain's CDR3 is CASSGGLAGVTSTDTQYF. The DNA of the CDR3 is TGTGCCAGCAGCGGGGGACTAGCGGGAGTCACTAGCACAGATACGCAGTATTTT.

This clonotype rates as large. The CDR3 protein is CSATLAGPSYEQYF. In DNA, the CDR3 is TGCAGTGCTACACTGGCAGGGCCAAGTTACGAGCAGTACTTC. The chain joins TRBV20-1 to TRBJ2-7; D is possibly TRBD1 (5 bases). Germline V gene data show CDR1 as DFQATT and CDR2 as SNEGSKA (reference sequence). Trimming removed 4 bases at V and 4 bases at J, with 17 bases between. This CDR3 spans 14 amino acids.